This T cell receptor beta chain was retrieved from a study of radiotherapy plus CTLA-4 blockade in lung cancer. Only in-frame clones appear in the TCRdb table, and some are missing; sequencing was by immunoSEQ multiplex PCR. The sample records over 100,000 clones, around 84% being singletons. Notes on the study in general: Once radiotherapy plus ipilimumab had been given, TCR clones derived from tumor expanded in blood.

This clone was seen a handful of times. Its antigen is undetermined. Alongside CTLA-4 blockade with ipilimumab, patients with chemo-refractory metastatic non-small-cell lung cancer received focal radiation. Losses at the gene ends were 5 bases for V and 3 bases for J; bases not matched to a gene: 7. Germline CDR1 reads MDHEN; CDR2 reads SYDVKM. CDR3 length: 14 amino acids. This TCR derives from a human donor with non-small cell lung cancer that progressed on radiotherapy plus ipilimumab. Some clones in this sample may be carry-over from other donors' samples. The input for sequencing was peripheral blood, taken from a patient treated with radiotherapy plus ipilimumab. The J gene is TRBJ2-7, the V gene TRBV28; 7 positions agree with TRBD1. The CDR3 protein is CASSLTGPNYEQYF. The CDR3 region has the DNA TGTGCCAGCAGTCTGACAGGGCCAAACTACGAGCAGTACTTC. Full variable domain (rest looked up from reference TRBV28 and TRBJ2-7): DVKVTQSSRYLVKRTGEKVFLECVQDMDHENMFWYRQDPGLGLRLIYFSYDVKMKEKGDIPEGYSVSREKKERFSLILESASTNQTSMYLCASSLTGPNYEQYFGPGTRLTVT.